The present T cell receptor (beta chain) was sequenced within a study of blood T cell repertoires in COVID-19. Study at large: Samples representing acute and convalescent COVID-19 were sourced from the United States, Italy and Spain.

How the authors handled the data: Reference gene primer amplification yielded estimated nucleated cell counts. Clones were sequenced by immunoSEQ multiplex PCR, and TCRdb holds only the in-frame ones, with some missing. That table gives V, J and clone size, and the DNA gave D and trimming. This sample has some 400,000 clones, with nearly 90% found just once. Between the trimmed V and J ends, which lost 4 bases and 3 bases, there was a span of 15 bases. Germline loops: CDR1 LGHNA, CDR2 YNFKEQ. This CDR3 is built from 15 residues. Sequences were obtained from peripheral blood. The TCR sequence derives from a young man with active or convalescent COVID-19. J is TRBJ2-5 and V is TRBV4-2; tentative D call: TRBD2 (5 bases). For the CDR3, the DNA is TGTGCCAGCAGCCCGAGTTCGGGGAACAAAGAGACCCAGTACTTC. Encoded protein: CASSPSSGNKETQYF.